This T cell receptor beta chain appears in the sequencing data of a study of graft-versus-host responses after intestinal transplantation. Across the whole study: Transplantation in recipients was multivisceral, liver-intestinal, or isolated intestinal.

Once graft tissue had been processed, intraepithelial and lamina propria lymphocytes were released. Comments on this clone: The antigen is undetermined.

Study-level findings and limits: Recipient bone marrow held GvH clones, some seen earlier in ileum or blood.

CDR3 length: 14 residues. With V trimmed by 6 bases and J by 4 bases, 6 bases remained unmatched. Germline lookup yields CDR1 LNHDA and CDR2 SQIVND (reference sequence). Some clones are missing from TCRdb's copy, which holds only in-frame ones; the method was immunoSEQ multiplex PCR. This table has nearly 15,000 clones, roughly three fifths appearing once. V and J are TRBV19 and TRBJ1-3; 7 nucleotides line up with TRBD1. Sequences were derived from ileum tissue, sampled 524 days after transplant. The sequence was obtained from a human patient who received an intestinal transplant, so some T cells may come from the graft donor. DNA of the CDR3: TGTGCCAGTAGAGGAGGGGGCTCGGGAAACACCATATATTTT. This sequence encodes CASRGGGSGNTIYF.